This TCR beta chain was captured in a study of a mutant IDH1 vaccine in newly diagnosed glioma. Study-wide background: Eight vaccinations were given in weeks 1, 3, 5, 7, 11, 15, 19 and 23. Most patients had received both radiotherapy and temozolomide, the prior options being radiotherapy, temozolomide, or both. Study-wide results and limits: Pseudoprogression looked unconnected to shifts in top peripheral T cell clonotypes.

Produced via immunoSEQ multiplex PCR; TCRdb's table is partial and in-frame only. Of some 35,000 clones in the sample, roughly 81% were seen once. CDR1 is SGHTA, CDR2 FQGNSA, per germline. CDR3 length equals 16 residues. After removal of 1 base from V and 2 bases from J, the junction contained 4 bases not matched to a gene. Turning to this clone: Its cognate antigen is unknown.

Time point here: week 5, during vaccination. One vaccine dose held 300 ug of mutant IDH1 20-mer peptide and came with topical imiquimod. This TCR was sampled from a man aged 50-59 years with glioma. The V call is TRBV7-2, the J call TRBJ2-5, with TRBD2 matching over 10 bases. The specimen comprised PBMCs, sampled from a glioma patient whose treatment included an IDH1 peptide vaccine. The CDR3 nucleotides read TGTGCCAGCAGCTTAGGGCCTAGCGGGGGTCAAGAGACCCAGTACTTC. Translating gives CASSLGPSGGQETQYF.